The source of this T cell receptor (beta chain) is a study of T cell repertoires in cytomegalovirus infection. On the study more broadly: TCR beta signatures that were public indicated CMV infection and matching HLA type. Study results and caveats: Of the TCR beta families, the public ones yielded a cumulative frequency that identified carriers of CMV plus the relevant HLA.

The CDR3 loop spans 16 amino acids. Germline V gene data show CDR1 as SGHTA and CDR2 as FQGNSA. With 4 bases removed from V and 3 bases from J, the gap between germline ends came to 16 bases. Turning to this clonotype: The antigen is undetermined.

Using its own MiXCR run on the reads, TCRdb lists one record per CDR3 protein. The table shows approximately 56,000 distinct CDR3 sequences, with roughly a fifth occurring only once. The source was CD8+ T cells from cultured PBMCs, collected from culture after CMV antigen stimulation. This receptor was identified in a human donor in good health (CMV status not recorded). Some clones in this sample may be carry-over from other donors' samples. The chain joins TRBV7-2 to TRBJ1-3; D not certain. CDR3 residues: CASSSGPSAGGNTIYF. The CDR3 nucleotides read TGTGCCAGCAGCTCCGGCCCCTCTGCCGGTGGAAACACCATATATTTT.